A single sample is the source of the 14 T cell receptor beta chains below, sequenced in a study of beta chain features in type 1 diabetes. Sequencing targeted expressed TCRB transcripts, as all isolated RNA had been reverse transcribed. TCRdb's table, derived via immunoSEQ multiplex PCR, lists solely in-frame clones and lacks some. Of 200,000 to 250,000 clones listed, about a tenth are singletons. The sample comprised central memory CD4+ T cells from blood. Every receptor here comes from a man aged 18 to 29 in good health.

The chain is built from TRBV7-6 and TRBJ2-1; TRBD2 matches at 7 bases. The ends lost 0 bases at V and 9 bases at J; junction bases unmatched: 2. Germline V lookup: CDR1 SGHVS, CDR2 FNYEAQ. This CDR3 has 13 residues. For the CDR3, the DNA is TGTGCCAGCAGCTTAGCGGCTAGCGGTGAGCAGTTCTTC. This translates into CASSLAASGEQFF.

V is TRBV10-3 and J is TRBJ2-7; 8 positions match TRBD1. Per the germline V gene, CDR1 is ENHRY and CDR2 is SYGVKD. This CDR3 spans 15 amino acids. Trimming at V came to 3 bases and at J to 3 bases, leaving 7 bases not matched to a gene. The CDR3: CAISDRVGQDYEQYF. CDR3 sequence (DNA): TGTGCCATCAGTGATAGGGTGGGACAGGACTACGAGCAGTACTTC.

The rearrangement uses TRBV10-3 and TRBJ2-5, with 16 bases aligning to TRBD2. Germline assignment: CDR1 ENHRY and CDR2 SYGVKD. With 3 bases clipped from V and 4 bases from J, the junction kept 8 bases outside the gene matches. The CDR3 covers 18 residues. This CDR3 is CAISEGPGLAGGTETQYF. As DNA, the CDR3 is TGTGCCATCAGTGAAGGGCCGGGACTAGCGGGAGGGACAGAGACCCAGTACTTC.

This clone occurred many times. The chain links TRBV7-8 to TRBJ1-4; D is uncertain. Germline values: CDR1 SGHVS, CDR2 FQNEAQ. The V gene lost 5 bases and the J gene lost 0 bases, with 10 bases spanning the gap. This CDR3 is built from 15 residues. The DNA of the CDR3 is TGTGCCAGCAGCCCGTACGGAGCAACTAATGAAAAACTGTTTTTT. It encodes CASSPYGATNEKLFF.

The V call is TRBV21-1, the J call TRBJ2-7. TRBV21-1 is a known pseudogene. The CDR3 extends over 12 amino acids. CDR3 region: CASRSTSYEQYF. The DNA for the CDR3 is TGTGCCAGCCGGTCGACCTCCTACGAGCAGTACTTC.

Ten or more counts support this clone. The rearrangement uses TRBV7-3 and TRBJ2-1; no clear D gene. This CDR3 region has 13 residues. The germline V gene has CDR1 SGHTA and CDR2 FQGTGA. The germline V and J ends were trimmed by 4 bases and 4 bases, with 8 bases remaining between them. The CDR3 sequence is CASSSDGYNEQFF. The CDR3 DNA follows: TGTGCCAGCAGCTCGGACGGGTACAATGAGCAGTTCTTC.

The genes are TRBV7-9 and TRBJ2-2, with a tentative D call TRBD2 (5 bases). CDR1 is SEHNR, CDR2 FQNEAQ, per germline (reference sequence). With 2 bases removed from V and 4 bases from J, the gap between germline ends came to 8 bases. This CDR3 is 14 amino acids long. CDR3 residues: CASSLSGSTGELFF. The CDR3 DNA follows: TGTGCCAGCAGCTTATCGGGGTCCACCGGGGAGCTGTTTTTT. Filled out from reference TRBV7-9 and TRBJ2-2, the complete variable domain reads DTGVSQNPRHKITKRGQNVTFRCDPISEHNRLYWYRQTLGQGPEFLTYFQNEAQLEKSRLLSDRFSAERPKGSFSTLEIQRTEQGDSAMYLCASSLSGSTGELFFGEGSRLTVL.

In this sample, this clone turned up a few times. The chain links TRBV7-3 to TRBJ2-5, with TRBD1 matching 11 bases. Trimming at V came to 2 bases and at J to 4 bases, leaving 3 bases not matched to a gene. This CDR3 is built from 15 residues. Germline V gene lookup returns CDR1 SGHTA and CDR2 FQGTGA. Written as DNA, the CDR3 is TGTGCCAGCAGCTTAGGACAGGGGGCCCGAGAGACCCAGTACTTC. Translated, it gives CASSLGQGARETQYF.

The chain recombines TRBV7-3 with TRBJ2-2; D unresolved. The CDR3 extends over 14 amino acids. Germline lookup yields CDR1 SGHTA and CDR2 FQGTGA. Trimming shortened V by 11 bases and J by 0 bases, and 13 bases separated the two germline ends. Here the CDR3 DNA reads TGTGCCGCTGGTGACGGCCCGAACACCGGGGAGCTGTTTTTT. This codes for CAAGDGPNTGELFF.

This chain's CDR3 is CASSSQAGDFYNEQFF. Written as DNA, the CDR3 is TGTGCCAGCAGCTCTCAAGCGGGAGATTTCTACAATGAGCAGTTCTTC. The gene calls are TRBV7-2 and TRBJ2-1, with 8 bases lining up with TRBD2. The J segment lost 3 bases and the V segment lost 4 bases, leaving 8 bases of the junction unmatched. Germline V gives CDR1 SGHTA, CDR2 FQGNSA. This CDR3 spans 16 amino acids.

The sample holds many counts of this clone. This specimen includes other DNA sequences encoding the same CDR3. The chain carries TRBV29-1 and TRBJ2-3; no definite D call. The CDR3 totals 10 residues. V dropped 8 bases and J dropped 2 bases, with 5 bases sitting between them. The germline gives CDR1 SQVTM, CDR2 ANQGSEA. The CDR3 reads CSSYTDTQYF. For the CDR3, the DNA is TGCAGCTCCTACACAGATACGCAGTATTTT.

CDR3: CASSQPGGFVEQYF. The CDR3 DNA reads TGTGCCAGCAGCCAGCCGGGTGGTTTTGTCGAGCAGTACTTC. The chain employs TRBV13 and TRBJ2-7; D call uncertain. Germline assignment: CDR1 PRHDT and CDR2 FYEKMQ (reference sequence). The CDR3 loop spans 14 amino acids. Trimming removed 5 bases from V and 6 bases from J, with 17 bases in between.

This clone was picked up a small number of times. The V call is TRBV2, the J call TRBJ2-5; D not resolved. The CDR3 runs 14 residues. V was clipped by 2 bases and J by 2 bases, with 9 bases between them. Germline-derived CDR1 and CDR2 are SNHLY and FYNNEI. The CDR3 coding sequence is TGTGCCAGCAGTGAAACCCATAGACAAGAGACCCAGTACTTC. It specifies CASSETHRQETQYF. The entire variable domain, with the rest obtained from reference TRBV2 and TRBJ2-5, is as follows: EPEVTQTPSHQVTQMGQEVILRCVPISNHLYFYWYRQILGQKVEFLVSFYNNEISEKSEIFDDQFSVERPDGSNFTLKIRSTKLEDSAMYFCASSETHRQETQYFGPGTRLLVL.

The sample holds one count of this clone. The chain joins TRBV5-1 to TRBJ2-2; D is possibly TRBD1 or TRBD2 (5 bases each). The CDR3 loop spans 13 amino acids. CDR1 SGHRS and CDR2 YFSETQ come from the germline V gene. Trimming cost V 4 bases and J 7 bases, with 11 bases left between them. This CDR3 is CASSPRAGGELFF. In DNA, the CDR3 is TGCGCCAGCAGCCCCAGGGCGGGCGGGGAGCTGTTTTTT.